The 10 T cell receptor beta chains reported below all come from one sample, sequenced in a study of T cell responses to AZD1222 COVID-19 vaccine. Libraries were prepared by immunoSEQ multiplex PCR; TCRdb keeps only in-frame clonotypes and omits some of them. This table has 120,000 or so clones, 65% to 90% appearing once. The input for sequencing was peripheral blood, taken 28 days after the second AZD1222 dose. The receptors here all came from an adult who received the AZD1222 COVID-19 vaccine.

This clone appeared a few times. The rearrangement uses TRBV3-1 (or the pseudogene TRBV3-2) and TRBJ1-4, with D possibly TRBD1 on 5 matching bases. CDR3 length equals 14 residues. Trimming removed 3 bases from V and 8 bases from J, with 13 bases in between. In germline, CDR1 is LGHDT, CDR2 YNNKEL (reference sequence). CDR3 amino acids: CASSHRDSGEKLFF. DNA for the CDR3: TGTGCCAGCAGCCACCGGGACTCGGGGGAAAAACTGTTTTTT.

This clone was observed a single time. The V call is TRBV6-5, the J call TRBJ1-1; D is ambiguous. Trimming removed 3 bases at V and 1 base at J, with 15 bases between. This CDR3 comprises 16 residues. Germline lookup yields CDR1 MNHEY and CDR2 SVGAGI. The CDR3 region is CASSYKVANWNTEAFF. CDR3 coding DNA: TGTGCCAGCAGTTATAAGGTCGCGAATTGGAACACTGAAGCTTTCTTT.

The CDR3: CASSLESGFSYSNQPQHF. DNA for the CDR3: TGTGCCAGCAGCTTAGAATCCGGGTTTAGTTATAGCAATCAGCCCCAGCATTTT. The V and J genes are TRBV7-2 and TRBJ1-5; D is uncertain. The CDR3 runs 18 residues. Germline loops: CDR1 SGHTA, CDR2 FQGNSA. Deletions cut 1 base from V and 0 bases from J, with 16 bases between.

The chain couples TRBV9 to TRBJ2-1; TRBD2 might be the D (6 bases). The germline V and J ends were trimmed by 4 bases and 9 bases, with 20 bases remaining between them. The CDR3 loop spans 15 amino acids. Germline lookup yields CDR1 SGDLS and CDR2 YYNGEE. In DNA, the CDR3 is TGTGCCAGCAGCCCTAGTAGCGGTGCGGGGAGTGAGCAGTTCTTC. This translates into CASSPSSGAGSEQFF. Supplemented by reference TRBV9 and TRBJ2-1, the full variable domain reads DSGVTQTPKHLITATGQRVTLRCSPRSGDLSVYWYQQSLDQGLQFLIQYYNGEERAKGNILERFSAQQFPDLHSELNLSSLELGDSALYFCASSPSSGAGSEQFFGPGTRLTVL.

This clone occurred a few times. V and J are TRBV28 and TRBJ1-2; 8 nucleotides line up with TRBD1. CDR3 length equals 14 residues. After removal of 7 bases from V and 3 bases from J, the junction contained 7 bases not matched to a gene. Germline V gene data show CDR1 as MDHEN and CDR2 as SYDVKM. This chain's CDR3 is CASTQGQAYYGYTF. CDR3 DNA: TGTGCCAGCACCCAGGGACAGGCCTACTATGGCTACACCTTC.

The chain is built from TRBV7-9 and TRBJ1-5; 8 bases align to TRBD1. Germline V CDR1 and CDR2: SEHNR, FQNEAQ (reference sequence). V gave up 5 bases and J gave up 4 bases; unmatched junction bases: 7. The CDR3 extends over 15 amino acids. CDR3 coding DNA: TGTGCCAGCAGCAATTGGGACAGGAGTAATCAGCCCCAGCATTTT. Translation: CASSNWDRSNQPQHF.

This clone is medium-sized by share. This chain links TRBV4-3 with TRBJ1-4; D is unresolved. This CDR3 region has 15 residues. Germline CDR1 LGHNA, CDR2 YSLEER. The ends were cut back, 1 base at V and 5 bases at J, with 11 bases in the middle. CDR3 bases: TGCGCCAGCAGCCAAGGTTACAACTCAAATGAAAAACTGTTTTTT. Its translation: CASSQGYNSNEKLFF.

This chain connects TRBV28 to TRBJ2-1; D possibly corresponds to TRBD1 (6 bases). The CDR3 loop spans 14 amino acids. Between the trimmed V and J ends, which lost 8 bases and 2 bases, there was a span of 13 bases. Per germline, CDR1 MDHEN and CDR2 SYDVKM. CDR3 DNA sequence: TGTGCCAGCTTCACGGGACAAGCCTACAATGAGCAGTTCTTC. Protein sequence: CASFTGQAYNEQFF.

V usage is TRBV28 and J usage is TRBJ2-4; no definite D call. CDR1 and CDR2 (germline): MDHEN, SYDVKM. This CDR3 has 13 residues. V was clipped by 6 bases and J by 4 bases, with 10 bases between them. CDR3 sequence reads: CASSLEPKNIQYF. CDR3 bases: TGTGCCAGCAGCCTAGAACCTAAAAACATTCAGTACTTC.

The gene calls are TRBV28 and TRBJ1-6; D is uncertain. V dropped 3 bases and J dropped 3 bases, with 27 bases sitting between them. Per germline, CDR1 MDHEN and CDR2 SYDVKM. The CDR3 covers 21 residues. As DNA, the CDR3 is TGTGCCAGCAGTTTGATCTCCAAGGCGGTTAAAGGAGGTAACTATAATTCACCCCTCCACTTT. It codes for CASSLISKAVKGGNYNSPLHF.